This TCR beta chain originates from a study of cytomegalovirus exposure and HLA in healthy donors. Trimming removed 5 bases from V and 2 bases from J; junction bases left unmatched: 7. Germline V gene data show CDR1 as SGHTA and CDR2 as FQGNSA. This CDR3 is 17 amino acids long. Nominally healthy donors were sampled, though unrecorded immune exposures were likely. The study, taken as a whole, reports: Prediction of most subjects' HLA-A and HLA-B alleles by TCR beta sequences was reportedly accurate. A missense DCLRE1C variant was associated with V- and J-gene trimming of TCR beta chains in a later analysis, and an independent cohort replicated the association. Later analysis identified several of the most significant clusters that appeared linked to common viral pathogens.

The PCR had 60 Vbeta and 13 Jbeta primers. Using immunoSEQ multiplex PCR, the repertoire was profiled, and TCRdb retains in-frame clones only, with some absent. The table records approximately 110,000 clones, about 64% of them present only once. As concerns this clone: As yet, its antigen is unknown.

The clonotype comes from a man younger than 30 in good health and CMV-seropositive. The sample comprised PBMCs. The chain combines TRBV7-2 with TRBJ2-1, with TRBD2 matching over 12 bases. In nucleotides, the CDR3 is TGTGCCAGCAGCCTACTAGCGGGGGGTACCGCCTACAATGAGCAGTTCTTC. It is translated as CASSLLAGGTAYNEQFF.